Here is one T cell receptor (beta chain) with its context. Sequencing used immunoSEQ multiplex PCR; TCRdb keeps in-frame clones, though not all of them. The table includes 280,000 or so clones, approximately 91% detected once. This record comes from a study of blood T cell repertoires in COVID-19. The CDR3 loop spans 14 amino acids. With 2 bases removed from V and 2 bases from J, the gap between germline ends came to 10 bases. Germline CDR1 SGHAT, CDR2 FQNNGV. The clonotype originates from a woman aged 55-75 years with acute or convalescent COVID-19. The chain combines TRBV11-2 with TRBJ2-7, with D possibly being TRBD1 (5 bases). Material: peripheral blood. CDR3 residues: CASSLRPRAYEQYF. CDR3 bases: TGTGCCAGCAGCTTAAGGCCCAGGGCCTACGAGCAGTACTTC.